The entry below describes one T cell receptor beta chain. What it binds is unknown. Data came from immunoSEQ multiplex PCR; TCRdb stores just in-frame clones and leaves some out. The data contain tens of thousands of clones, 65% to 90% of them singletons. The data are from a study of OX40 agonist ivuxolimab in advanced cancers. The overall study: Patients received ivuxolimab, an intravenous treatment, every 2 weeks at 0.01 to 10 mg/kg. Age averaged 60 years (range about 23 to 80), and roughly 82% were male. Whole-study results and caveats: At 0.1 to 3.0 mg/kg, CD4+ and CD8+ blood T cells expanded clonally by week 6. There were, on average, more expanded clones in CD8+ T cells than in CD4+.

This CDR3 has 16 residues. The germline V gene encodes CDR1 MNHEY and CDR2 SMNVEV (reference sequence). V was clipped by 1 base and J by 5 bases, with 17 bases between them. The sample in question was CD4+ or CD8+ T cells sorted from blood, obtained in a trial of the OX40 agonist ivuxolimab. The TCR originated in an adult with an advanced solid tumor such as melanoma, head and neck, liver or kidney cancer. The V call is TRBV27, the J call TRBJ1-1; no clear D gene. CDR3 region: CASSLYSPSEGTEAFF. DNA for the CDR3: TGTGCCAGCAGTTTATATTCGCCTAGTGAGGGTACTGAAGCTTTCTTT.